Below are 18 T cell receptor beta chains sequenced from a single sample in a study of CD8+ T cells in alopecia areata. Reverse transcribed after extraction, RNA yielded cDNA as the sequencing template. Data came from immunoSEQ multiplex PCR; TCRdb stores just in-frame clones and leaves some out. The data show around 100,000 clones, with none appearing a single time. Input material: lesional skin. The source of these receptors is a C3H/HeJ mouse with alopecia areata. The mice in this strain carry MHC haplotype H2-k.

Only a few counts were recorded for this clone. Here the gene names and germline are mouse. The read is 4 residues too short to cover the CDR3 end, so that end is filled in from the germline J gene. The chain links TRBV13-3 to TRBJ1-1, with 7 nucleotides matching TRBD1. Germline CDR1 is NNHDY and CDR2 is SYVADS. CDR3 length: 14 amino acids. CDR3 bases read: TGTGCCAGCAGTTCCCGACAGGGAGGGACA. This encodes CASSSRQGGT. The full CDR3 protein is CASSSRQGGTEVFF.

This clone was counted between two and nine times. DNA and listed protein disagree at residue 12, so the protein shown here was translated from the DNA. Gene names are mouse gene names. The CDR3 extends 3 residues past the end of the read, so its final part is completed from the germline J gene. J is TRBJ1-6 and V is TRBV19; no clear D gene. TRBJ1-6 is sorted into the ORF group, with uncertain function. The V end lost 4 bases, the J end lost 0 bases, and 8 bases lay between the germline ends. The CDR3 covers 15 residues. Germline V CDR1 and CDR2: FNHDT, SITEND (reference sequence). CDR3 sequence reads: CASSLQNSYNSPLYF. CDR3 DNA, as far as it was read: TGTGCCAGCAGTCTACAGAATTCCTATAATTCGCCC.

In this sample, this clone turned up a few times. The germline and genes are mouse ones. The missing CDR3 end, 4 residues past where the read stops, is filled in from the germline J gene. V usage is TRBV13-3 and J usage is TRBJ2-7, with D perhaps TRBD1 (6 bases). The CDR3 is 13 amino acids. Germline CDR1 reads NNHDY; CDR2 reads SYVADS. The CDR3 DNA, read in part, is TGTGCCAGCAGTGAAGGGACAACTTAT. This gives the protein CASSEGTTY. The full CDR3 protein is CASSEGTTYEQYF.

This clone has only a few counts. Gene names are mouse gene names. The read ends 4 residues before the CDR3 terminus; that terminus is restored from the germline J gene. The chain couples TRBV13-3 to TRBJ2-7, with 8 bases fitting TRBD2. The CDR3 is made up of 13 amino acids. Per the germline V gene, CDR1 is NNHDY and CDR2 is SYVADS. V lost 6 bases, J lost 3 bases, and 5 bases stayed unmatched. The sequenced CDR3 bases are TGTGCCAGCAACGACTGGGGCCTCTAT. Encoded protein: CASNDWGLY. The whole CDR3 sequence reads CASNDWGLYEQYF.

A word on this clone: The gene names here belong to mouse. Read coverage stops 4 residues before the CDR3 terminus; the germline J gene supplies the remainder. The rearrangement joins TRBV13-1 to TRBJ1-2; D perhaps matches TRBD1 (6 bases). V lost 0 bases and J 2 bases, leaving 14 bases between the germline ends. The CDR3 extends over 16 amino acids. Germline CDR1 is NSHNY and CDR2 is SYGAGN. The CDR3 spells CASSDGLSQGNSDYTF. The CDR3 DNA, read in part, is TGTGCCAGCAGTGATGGGTTGTCACAGGGCAACTCC.

On this clone: A much larger clone lies a single base off, so this may be a read error. Gene names are the mouse ones. The read is 4 residues too short to cover the CDR3 end, so that end is filled in from the germline J gene. This chain joins TRBV14 and TRBJ1-1; 7 bases match TRBD1. Germline V gene lookup returns CDR1 SGHDT and CDR2 FRDEAV. The CDR3 totals 12 residues. The sequenced CDR3 bases are TGTGCCAGCAGCACGGGACAGACA. Its translation: CASSTGQT. The complete CDR3 protein is CASSTGQTEVFF.

Remarks on this clone: Gene names are the mouse ones. The read terminates 4 residues ahead of where the CDR3 ends, so the germline J gene completes it. V is TRBV1 and J is TRBJ2-4, with TRBD1 matching over 10 bases. The CDR3 extends over 16 amino acids. With 1 base clipped from V and 2 bases from J, the junction kept 3 bases outside the gene matches. CDR1 is NSQYPW, CDR2 LRSPGD, per germline (reference sequence). CDR3: CTCSAGQGALQNTLYF. CDR3 DNA, as far as it was read: TGCACCTGCAGTGCAGGACAGGGGGCGCTTCAAAAC.

This clone was counted a few times. The protein given in TCRdb and the translation of the DNA differ at residue 13, and the sequence presented here derives from the DNA. Genes and germline come from the mouse. The CDR3 loop reads CTCSANQGVYNSPLYF. The part of the CDR3 DNA that was read is TGCACCTGCAGTGCTAACCAGGGGGTCTATAATTCGCCC. The rearrangement joins TRBV1 to TRBJ1-6; TRBD1 matches 7 bases. The read finishes 3 residues shy of the CDR3 end, and the germline J gene is used to complete it. TRBJ1-6 qualifies as an ORF whose function is uncertain. J was trimmed by 3 bases and V by 3 bases; bases with no gene match: 5. Looked up from germline, CDR1 is NSQYPW and CDR2 is LRSPGD (reference sequence). This CDR3 is built from 16 residues.

This clone was seen a handful of times. The TCRdb protein fails to match the DNA translation at residue 15; the protein reported here was translated from the DNA. Genes here carry mouse names. Read data end 3 residues before the CDR3 end; the end is taken from the germline J gene. The rearrangement joins TRBV13-3 to TRBJ1-6, with a possible D match to TRBD1 (6 bases). TRBJ1-6 is placed among ORFs of uncertain function. CDR1 NNHDY and CDR2 SYVADS come from the germline V gene. The CDR3 is 18 residues long. Trimming took off 3 bases at V and 0 bases at J, with 16 bases between the two ends. The DNA read from the CDR3 is TGTGCCAGCAGTGCCTTGGGACATACAGATTCCTATAATTCGCCC. Translation gives CASSALGHTDSYNSP. In full, the CDR3 reads CASSALGHTDSYNSPLYF.

This clone was counted between two and nine times. The TCRdb protein and the DNA translation do not line up at residue 11; the protein shown here was made by translating the DNA. These gene names are mouse names. The read ends 3 residues before the CDR3 terminus; that terminus is restored from the germline J gene. This chain uses TRBV13-3 with TRBJ1-3; 8 positions agree with TRBD1. Germline-derived CDR1 and CDR2 are NNHDY and SYVADS. CDR3 length equals 14 residues. Losses at the gene ends were 4 bases for V and 8 bases for J; bases not matched to a gene: 8. CDR3 protein: CASSPGQGPDTLYF. CDR3 DNA (partial): TGTGCCAGCAGTCCCGGACAGGGTCCCGATACG.

This clone was seen a few times. Genes and germline are mouse. The read stops 4 residues short of the end of the CDR3; the missing end is completed from the germline J gene. The chain recombines TRBV13-2 with TRBJ1-4; D possibly corresponds to TRBD1 (5 bases). The CDR3 spans 16 residues. Trimming stripped 0 bases from V and 0 bases from J, with 9 bases between. Germline lookup yields CDR1 NNHNN and CDR2 SYGAGS (reference sequence). The part of the CDR3 DNA that was read is TGTGCCAGCGGTGATGAGGGGTCAATTTCCAACGAA. Residues: CASGDEGSISNE. The whole CDR3 sequence is CASGDEGSISNERLFF.

In regard to this clone: Gene names denote mouse genes. Coverage ceases 4 residues before the CDR3 finishes, and the germline J gene fills in the end. The rearrangement links TRBV13-3 to TRBJ2-4; 9 bases match TRBD1. CDR1 and CDR2 from the germline V gene are NNHDY and SYVADS. The J segment lost 3 bases and the V segment lost 4 bases, leaving 6 bases of the junction unmatched. There are 15 residues in the CDR3. CDR3 bases read: TGTGCCAGCAGTCTTACAGGGGGCGCGCAAAAC. This gives the protein CASSLTGGAQN. From start to end, the CDR3 is CASSLTGGAQNTLYF.

This clone was picked up a small number of times. Genes and germline come from the mouse. The read gets to within 4 residues of the CDR3 end, and the germline J gene fills in the rest. The rearrangement links TRBV13-3 to TRBJ2-1, with 8 bases that match TRBD2. This CDR3 is built from 16 residues. Germline CDR1 and CDR2: NNHDY and SYVADS. V dropped 6 bases and J dropped 1; count of bases not matched to a gene: 9. Incomplete CDR3 DNA: TGTGCCAGCACGACTTTTGGGGGGGTAAACTATGCT. Translation gives CASTTFGGVNYA. The full CDR3 protein reads CASTTFGGVNYAEQFF.

For this clone: The gene symbols are mouse symbols. Read coverage stops 4 residues before the CDR3 terminus; the germline J gene supplies the remainder. This chain links TRBV19 with TRBJ2-7; D remains unclear. This CDR3 comprises 13 residues. From germline, CDR1 is FNHDT and CDR2 SITEND (reference sequence). CDR3 DNA, as far as it was read: TGTGCCAGCAGTATAGTTCAGCATTAT. Translated: CASSIVQHY. The entire CDR3 protein is CASSIVQHYEQYF.

Concerning this clone itself: These gene names are mouse names. The read ends 4 residues shy of where the CDR3 ends; the end is completed using the germline J gene. The gene calls are TRBV13-3 and TRBJ2-5; 9 nucleotides line up with TRBD1. The CDR3 runs 16 residues. V shed 0 bases and J 3 bases; nucleotides not matched to a gene: 5. Germline CDR1 is NNHDY and CDR2 is SYVADS. The CDR3 bases that were read are TGTGCCAGCAGTGATGCTGGGGACAGGGAGCAAGAC. It translates to CASSDAGDREQD. The whole CDR3 sequence reads CASSDAGDREQDTQYF. The full variable domain, its missing parts supplied by reference TRBV13-3 and TRBJ2-5, is EAAVTQSPRSKVAVTGGKVTLSCHQTNNHDYMYWYRQDTGHGLRLIHYSYVADSTEKGDIPDGYKASRPSQENFSLILELASLSQTAVYFCASSDAGDREQDTQYFGPGTRLLVL.

This clone was seen repeatedly, ten times or more. The germline and genes are mouse ones. CDR3 bases read: TGTGCCAGCAGTGGCCCGACTGGGGGGGGCTATGCT. Its translation: CASSGPTGGGYA. The full-length CDR3 reads as CASSGPTGGGYAEQFF. The V call is TRBV13-3, the J call TRBJ2-1; 11 nucleotides line up with TRBD2. The CDR3 goes on 4 residues after the read ends, and that part is filled in from the germline J gene. The V and J ends lost 3 bases and 3 bases, in that order; junction bases with no gene match: 5. This CDR3 is built from 16 residues. The germline CDR1 and CDR2 sequences are NNHDY and SYVADS.

This clone was detected only a few times. The genes and germline here are from mouse. With the read ending 4 residues before the CDR3 end, the germline J gene is used to fill in that end. V is TRBV13-1 and J is TRBJ2-1, with a weak D call TRBD2 (6 bases). V shed 1 base and J shed 2 bases, with 10 bases lying between them. CDR3 size: 15 residues. CDR1 NSHNY and CDR2 SYGAGN come from the germline V gene. CDR3 DNA (partial): TGTGCCAGCAGTGATAGGGCTGGGGACTATGCT. Its protein product is CASSDRAGDYA. The whole CDR3 reads CASSDRAGDYAEQFF.

Details on this clone: Gene and germline names: mouse. Coverage ceases 4 residues before the CDR3 finishes, and the germline J gene fills in the end. The chain combines TRBV13-3 with TRBJ2-1, with 9 bases matching TRBD1. Trimming at V came to 3 bases and at J to 1 base, leaving 5 bases not matched to a gene. Per germline, CDR1 NNHDY and CDR2 SYVADS. There are 16 residues in the CDR3. The CDR3 DNA, read in part, is TGTGCCAGCAGTGTCCGGGACAGGGAGAACTATGCT. It specifies CASSVRDRENYA. The full CDR3 protein is CASSVRDRENYAEQFF.